These T cell receptor beta chains were read from a single sample in a study of control samples from healthy donors and cancer patients. TCRdb keeps only in-frame clones here, not all; method: immunoSEQ multiplex PCR. The profile shows some 120,000 clones, 88% of them singletons. The specimen was blood. The receptors stem from a woman in her 70s in good health. The CDR3 runs from the conserved cysteine through the conserved F or W. Each record gives: CDR3 protein, CDR3 DNA, D gene, clone size, V gene, J gene. The D gene is left open where the match is weak. The listing skips clone size in some rows; elsewhere it reads once, few, many or a size class.

CDR3: CASSLIASEQFF
DNA: TGTGCCAGCAGTTTAATTGCTAGTGAGCAGTTCTTC
D: .
size: .
V: TRBV12-3/TRBV12-4
J: TRBJ2-1

CDR3: CASSRTSGGDYEQYF
DNA: TGTGCCAGCAGCCGTACTAGCGGGGGAGACTACGAGCAGTACTTC
D: TRBD2
size: once
V: TRBV7-8
J: TRBJ2-7

CDR3: CATNRTGGSPLHF
DNA: TGTGCCACCAATAGGACCGGCGGTTCACCCCTCCACTTT
D: .
size: .
V: TRBV24-1
J: TRBJ1-6

CDR3: CASSQERLGPNEQFF
DNA: TGTGCCAGCAGCCAAGAGCGGCTAGGACCAAATGAGCAGTTCTTC
D: .
size: .
V: TRBV4-2
J: TRBJ2-1

CDR3: CASGTAINQPQHF
DNA: TGTGCCAGCGGGACGGCGATCAATCAGCCCCAGCATTTT
D: .
size: .
V: TRBV2
J: TRBJ1-5

CDR3: CASSFEYGGYTF
DNA: TGTGCCAGCAGCTTCGAATACGGAGGCTACACCTTC
D: .
size: .
V: TRBV7-9
J: TRBJ1-2

CDR3: CASALSEGSGGTEQYF
DNA: TGTGCCAGCGCCCTAAGTGAGGGCAGCGGAGGTACGGAGCAGTACTTC
D: .
size: .
V: TRBV3-1/TRBV3-2
J: TRBJ2-7

CDR3: CASSRRPRAEAGGANVLTF
DNA: TGTGCCAGCAGCCGCAGGCCGCGCGCCGAGGCGGGAGGGGCCAACGTCCTGACTTTC
D: .
size: .
V: TRBV7-8
J: TRBJ2-6

CDR3: CASSRDRGNTGELFF
DNA: TGTGCCAGCAGCAGGGACAGGGGGAACACCGGGGAGCTGTTTTTT
D: TRBD1
size: .
V: TRBV5-4
J: TRBJ2-2

CDR3: CASSLNQGNTIYF
DNA: TGTGCCAGCAGCTTAAATCAGGGAAACACCATATATTTT
D: .
size: .
V: TRBV7-3
J: TRBJ1-3

CDR3: CASSSRTGENEQYF
DNA: TGTGCCAGCAGCTCCCGGACAGGGGAGAACGAGCAGTACTTC
D: TRBD1
size: .
V: TRBV5-4
J: TRBJ2-7

CDR3: CASSLLWGGRYEQYF
DNA: TGTGCCAGCAGCTTGTTATGGGGCGGCCGATACGAGCAGTACTTC
D: .
size: .
V: TRBV5-8
J: TRBJ2-7

CDR3: CASTGHFYGYTF
DNA: TGTGCCAGTACCGGCCATTTTTATGGCTACACCTTC
D: .
size: .
V: TRBV19
J: TRBJ1-2

CDR3: CASSEGSSVYEQYF
DNA: TGTGCCAGCAGTGAAGGGTCTAGCGTCTACGAGCAGTACTTC
D: .
size: .
V: TRBV6-1
J: TRBJ2-7

CDR3: CASSQRGQGSGGELFF
DNA: TGTGCCAGCAGCCAAAGGGGACAGGGTTCGGGCGGGGAGCTGTTTTTT
D: TRBD1
size: few
V: TRBV3-1/TRBV3-2
J: TRBJ2-2

CDR3: CASSLPRDRDYTGELFF
DNA: TGTGCCAGTAGTCTTCCGAGAGACCGGGACTACACCGGGGAGCTGTTTTTT
D: .
size: .
V: TRBV19
J: TRBJ2-2

CDR3: CASKLGMNNEQFF
DNA: TGTGCCTCCAAGCTTGGAATGAACAATGAGCAGTTCTTC
D: .
size: few
V: TRBV7-9
J: TRBJ2-1

CDR3: CATSRGGRGATQYF
DNA: TGTGCCACCAGCAGGGGGGGTCGGGGCGCGACCCAGTACTTC
D: .
size: .
V: TRBV24-1
J: TRBJ2-5

CDR3: CASSAGQTVSHGYTF
DNA: TGTGCCAGCAGCGCCGGACAGACGGTATCCCATGGCTACACCTTC
D: .
size: once
V: TRBV9
J: TRBJ1-2

CDR3: CASSQARDRDHYGYTF
DNA: TGTGCCAGCAGCCAAGCCCGGGACAGGGACCACTATGGCTACACCTTC
D: TRBD1
size: .
V: TRBV3-1/TRBV3-2
J: TRBJ1-2

CDR3: CASSVRASAGTDTQYF
DNA: TGTGCCAGCAGCGTAAGAGCGTCGGCGGGGACAGATACGCAGTATTTT
D: .
size: .
V: TRBV5-8
J: TRBJ2-3

CDR3: CASSPVEGLVYEQYF
DNA: TGTGCCAGCAGCCCGGTAGAGGGACTAGTTTACGAGCAGTACTTC
D: TRBD2
size: few
V: TRBV4-2
J: TRBJ2-7

CDR3: CASSPSGGYTDTQYF
DNA: TGCGCCAGCAGCCCTAGCGGGGGATACACAGATACGCAGTATTTT
D: TRBD2
size: .
V: TRBV4-1
J: TRBJ2-3

CDR3: CASSQDFGRPYGYTF
DNA: TGTGCCAGCAGCCAAGATTTCGGCAGGCCCTATGGCTACACCTTC
D: .
size: .
V: TRBV3-1/TRBV3-2
J: TRBJ1-2

CDR3: CASSGDTQTYGYTF
DNA: TGTGCCAGCAGCGGGGACACACAGACCTATGGCTACACCTTC
D: .
size: .
V: TRBV4-2
J: TRBJ1-2

CDR3: CARVIGTDISYGYTF
DNA: TGTGCCAGGGTAATCGGGACCGATATTTCCTATGGCTACACCTTC
D: .
size: .
V: TRBV6-9
J: TRBJ1-2

CDR3: CASSLTVNTEAFF
DNA: TGTGCCAGCAGCCTTACGGTGAACACTGAAGCTTTCTTT
D: .
size: once
V: TRBV13
J: TRBJ1-1

CDR3: CASSLKRGGWYEQFF
DNA: TGTGCCAGCAGCTTAAAGAGGGGGGGCTGGTATGAGCAGTTCTTC
D: .
size: .
V: TRBV7-3
J: TRBJ2-1

CDR3: CASSSALGKKLFF
DNA: TGTGCCAGCAGCTCGGCCCTCGGGAAAAAACTGTTTTTT
D: .
size: .
V: TRBV5-6
J: TRBJ1-4

CDR3: CSARDRVGYTF
DNA: TGCAGTGCTAGAGACAGGGTCGGCTACACCTTC
D: .
size: .
V: TRBV20-1
J: TRBJ1-2

CDR3: CASRKRVFSPLHF
DNA: TGTGCCAGCCGTAAGCGGGTTTTTTCACCCCTCCACTTT
D: .
size: .
V: TRBV12-3/TRBV12-4
J: TRBJ1-6

CDR3: CASSEGPFSNEQFF
DNA: TGTGCCAGCAGTGAAGGGCCCTTTAGCAATGAGCAGTTCTTC
D: .
size: .
V: TRBV6-1
J: TRBJ2-1

CDR3: CASSVQLQETQYF
DNA: TGTGCCAGCAGTGTACAACTCCAAGAGACCCAGTACTTC
D: .
size: few
V: TRBV2
J: TRBJ2-5

CDR3: CASGGITQYF
DNA: TGTGCCAGCGGAGGGATCACGCAGTATTTT
D: .
size: .
V: TRBV6-5
J: TRBJ2-3

CDR3: CASSQTGGASGQPQHF
DNA: TGTGCCAGCAGCCAGACAGGGGGCGCATCTGGTCAGCCCCAGCATTTT
D: TRBD1
size: once
V: TRBV5-6
J: TRBJ1-5

CDR3: CASRGNQETQYF
DNA: TGTGCCAGTAGGGGAAACCAAGAGACCCAGTACTTC
D: .
size: .
V: TRBV6-5
J: TRBJ2-5

CDR3: CASSLLGTHGETQYF
DNA: TGTGCCAGCAGCTTATTAGGGACCCATGGAGAGACCCAGTACTTC
D: .
size: .
V: TRBV13
J: TRBJ2-5

CDR3: CASSKGQGPTF
DNA: TGTGCCAGCAGCAAGGGACAAGGCCCGACTTTT
D: .
size: .
V: TRBV6-2/TRBV6-3
J: TRBJ1-5

CDR3: CASSPMNSNQPQHF
DNA: TGTGCCAGCTCACCCATGAATAGCAATCAGCCCCAGCATTTT
D: .
size: once
V: TRBV18
J: TRBJ1-5

CDR3: CSVDLTGPNYGYTF
DNA: TGCAGCGTTGATCTGACAGGGCCAAACTATGGCTACACCTTC
D: TRBD1
size: once
V: TRBV29-1
J: TRBJ1-2

CDR3: CASSYSSRGSYEQYF
DNA: TGTGCCAGCAGTTACTCGAGTAGGGGGTCCTACGAGCAGTACTTC
D: .
size: .
V: TRBV6-5
J: TRBJ2-7

CDR3: CASSFLDINSPLHF
DNA: TGCGCCAGCAGCTTTTTGGACATTAATTCACCCCTCCACTTT
D: .
size: .
V: TRBV11-2
J: TRBJ1-6

CDR3: CASSPTDGWEQYF
DNA: TGTGCCAGCAGCCCTACCGACGGCTGGGAGCAGTACTTC
D: .
size: .
V: TRBV7-9
J: TRBJ2-7

CDR3: CASTFGGGETQYF
DNA: TGTGCCAGCACTTTCGGGGGGGGAGAGACCCAGTACTTC
D: TRBD2
size: .
V: TRBV25-1
J: TRBJ2-5

CDR3: CAGAGGGVVAFF
DNA: TGTGCCGGCGCCGGGGGTGGGGTCGTAGCTTTCTTT
D: .
size: .
V: TRBV2
J: TRBJ1-1

CDR3: CASSYSDTGELFF
DNA: TGTGCCAGCAGCTATTCCGACACCGGGGAGCTGTTTTTT
D: .
size: .
V: TRBV7-3
J: TRBJ2-2

CDR3: CASSYPSGTARNEQFF
DNA: TGTGCCAGCAGTTACCCGTCTGGGACCGCTAGGAATGAGCAGTTCTTC
D: .
size: once
V: TRBV6-2/TRBV6-3
J: TRBJ2-1

CDR3: CASTENEKLFF
DNA: TGTGCCAGCACAGAGAATGAAAAACTGTTTTTT
D: .
size: .
V: TRBV2
J: TRBJ1-4

CDR3: CSANRGGGTDTQYF
DNA: TGCAGCGCCAACCGGGGGGGCGGGACCGATACGCAGTATTTT
D: TRBD2
size: .
V: TRBV29-1
J: TRBJ2-3

CDR3: CASSLVDMRGTQYF
DNA: TGTGCCAGCAGCTTAGTGGACATGCGAGGTACGCAGTATTTT
D: .
size: .
V: TRBV7-9
J: TRBJ2-3

CDR3: CASSQSIKGEPQHF
DNA: TGTGCCAGCAGCCAATCGATTAAAGGGGAGCCCCAGCATTTT
D: .
size: .
V: TRBV16
J: TRBJ1-5

CDR3: CAVGAGGANVLTF
DNA: TGTGCCGTGGGGGCTGGGGGGGCCAACGTCCTGACTTTC
D: .
size: .
V: TRBV10-3
J: TRBJ2-6

CDR3: CASSLEGLGQPQHF
DNA: TGTGCCAGCAGTTTAGAAGGGCTTGGTCAGCCCCAGCATTTT
D: .
size: .
V: TRBV27
J: TRBJ1-5

CDR3: CASRAGGTDYGYTF
DNA: TGTGCCAGCAGGGCGGGGGGGACCGACTATGGCTACACCTTC
D: .
size: .
V: TRBV2
J: TRBJ1-2